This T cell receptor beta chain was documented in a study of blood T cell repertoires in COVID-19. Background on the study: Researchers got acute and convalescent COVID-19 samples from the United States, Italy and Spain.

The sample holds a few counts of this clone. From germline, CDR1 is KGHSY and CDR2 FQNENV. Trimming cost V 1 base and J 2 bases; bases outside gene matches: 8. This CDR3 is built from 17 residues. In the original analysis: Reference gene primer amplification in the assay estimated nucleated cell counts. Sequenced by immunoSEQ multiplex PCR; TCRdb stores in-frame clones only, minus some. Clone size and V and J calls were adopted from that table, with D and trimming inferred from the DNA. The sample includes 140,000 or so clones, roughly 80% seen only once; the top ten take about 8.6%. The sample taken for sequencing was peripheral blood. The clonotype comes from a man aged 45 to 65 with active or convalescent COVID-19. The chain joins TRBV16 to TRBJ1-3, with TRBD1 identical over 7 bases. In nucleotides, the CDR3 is TGTGCCAGCAGCCAATTGACAGGGCCTTTTGCTGGAAACACCATATATTTT. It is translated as CASSQLTGPFAGNTIYF.